This T cell receptor (beta chain) was recovered during a study of CD8 T cells in Susac syndrome. With random hexamers, reverse transcription was performed on 0.5 to 1 ug of RNA. Each CDR3 protein is one row after TCRdb ran MiXCR on the immunoSEQ multiplex PCR reads. The sample contains under 200,000 distinct CDR3 sequences, around 95% of which appear only once. In regard to this clonotype: The DNA is omitted, as the CDR3 cannot be located on it reliably, and the CDR3 follows TCRdb's listing.

This sequence originates from a human donor in good health. The source material was CD4+ T cells from PBMCs.

The chain's CDR3 is CAWSVGGGTFF. The rearrangement joins TRBV30 to TRBJ1-1; TRBD1, the D gene given by the table, was not confirmed from the DNA. CDR1 and CDR2 from the germline V gene are GTSNPN and SVGIG (reference sequence). 11 amino acids form the CDR3, both terminal residues included.